This T cell receptor beta chain stems from a study of T cells in Graves' hyperthyroidism and ophthalmopathy. Study-wide results and limits: Most thyroid clonotypes that were expanded above 0.001 also turned up in blood. Ophthalmopathy was separated from stable hyperthyroidism by a 13 V-J model.

Disease duration was under 3 months in the ophthalmopathy patients, who also had a Clinical Activity Score of at least 3 and a NOSPECS grade of at least 4. It was over 9.5 ml of fresh peripheral blood that supplied the PBMCs. As for this clonotype: Its antigen is undetermined. This may come from a read error, since a much larger clone is one base off.

The CDR3 contains 14 residues. The germline V gene encodes CDR1 MNHEY and CDR2 SVGEGT. Amplification of TCR beta CDR3 regions was performed using RNA transcripts as template. First-round RT-PCR with HTBI primers amplified the TCR CDR3 region. Using its own MiXCR run on the multiplex PCR reads, TCRdb lists one record per CDR3 protein. In the table there are approximately 380,000 distinct CDR3 sequences, approximately 17% of which are singletons. The clonotype was recovered from a man between 18 and 35 years old with Graves' ophthalmopathy. Sequenced input: blood. The chain links TRBV6-2 or TRBV6-3 to TRBJ1-1, with D perhaps TRBD1 (5 bases). The CDR3 here is CAGSRGGYGTEAFF. DNA for the CDR3: TGTGCCGGCAGTCGCGGGGGGTATGGGACTGAAGCTTTCTTT.